Listed below are T cell receptor beta chains from one sample, sequenced in a study of Ad26.COV2.S vaccination and SARS-CoV-2 variants. Clones were read by immunoSEQ multiplex PCR, and TCRdb kept only the in-frame ones, dropping some. The table has fewer than 400,000 clones, almost 90% seen once. Specimen: peripheral blood, collected in a trial of Ad26.COV2.S vaccine versus placebo. The receptors shown here come from a person aged 18-65 years who received the Ad26.COV2.S COVID-19 vaccine or a placebo. Both conserved end residues are part of each CDR3. D genes are given only for firm matches. Clone size is not always given. Where it is, it says once, few, many or a class for expanded clones.

V	D	size	J	DNA	CDR3
TRBV3-1/TRBV3-2	TRBD2	.	TRBJ2-1	TGTGCCAGCAGCCAACTCGGACTAGCGGGAGGACTCAATCAGGGTGAGCAGTTCTTC	CASSQLGLAGGLNQGEQFF
TRBV13	.	.	TRBJ2-5	TGTGCCAGCAGCCGGGGGCTCGGAGAGACCCAGTACTTC	CASSRGLGETQYF
TRBV2	.	.	TRBJ1-2	TGTGCCAGCAGCCCGACCTATGGCTACACCTTC	CASSPTYGYTF
TRBV10-2	.	.	TRBJ1-6	TGCGCCAGCAGGGCCCGGGGGTCCTATAATTCACCCCTCCACTTT	CASRARGSYNSPLHF
TRBV2	.	.	TRBJ2-1	TGTGCCAGCAGTCTTCAACAGACCAACAATGAGCAGTTCTTC	CASSLQQTNNEQFF
TRBV4-1	.	.	TRBJ1-2	TGCGCCAGCAGCCAAGCCCGCCAGGAGGACTATGGCTACACCTTC	CASSQARQEDYGYTF
TRBV6-5	.	.	TRBJ1-2	TGTGCCAGCACCTCACCGTCGGATGGCTACACCTTC	CASTSPSDGYTF
TRBV3-1/TRBV3-2	.	.	TRBJ1-2	TGTGCCAGCAGCCAAGATATAACAGGGTATGGCTACACCTTC	CASSQDITGYGYTF
TRBV27	.	.	TRBJ1-5	TGTGCCAGCAGTAAAACCGAGGGGCTAGGGCAGCCCCAGCATTTT	CASSKTEGLGQPQHF
TRBV30	.	.	TRBJ2-3	TGTGCCTGGAATGCGATAAAAACAGATACGCAGTATTTT	CAWNAIKTDTQYF
TRBV9	.	.	TRBJ1-2	TGTGCCAGCAGCCTCTTAGTCGGAGATGGGGGGTCTGGCTACACCTTC	CASSLLVGDGGSGYTF
TRBV27	TRBD2	.	TRBJ2-2	TGTGCCAGCAGTTTATTTATAGCGGGAGAAGGGGTGGGCGGGGAGCTGTTTTTT	CASSLFIAGEGVGGELFF
TRBV7-2	.	once	TRBJ1-2	TGTGCCAGCAGCGTCGACAGCTACTATGGCTACACCTTC	CASSVDSYYGYTF
TRBV5-5	TRBD1	.	TRBJ2-2	TGTGCCAGCACCTTCCGTAGACAGGGAGCGAACACCGGGGAGCTGTTTTTT	CASTFRRQGANTGELFF
TRBV19	.	.	TRBJ1-1	TGTGCCAGTAGTATTGCCCGGGATGAAGCTTTCTTT	CASSIARDEAFF
TRBV5-1	.	.	TRBJ2-5	TGCGCCAGCAGCCCCCGGCCCCCACTAGAGACCCAGTACTTC	CASSPRPPLETQYF
TRBV4-1	.	.	TRBJ2-2	TGCGCCAGCAGGATGAACATCGCGAACACCGGGGAGCTGTTTTTT	CASRMNIANTGELFF
TRBV13	.	.	TRBJ2-1	TGTGCCAGCAGCTCGGCAGGTTGGGATGAGCAGTTCTTC	CASSSAGWDEQFF
TRBV5-6	.	.	TRBJ2-1	TGTGCCAGCAACCTAAACGGACCGGAGCAGTTCTTC	CASNLNGPEQFF
TRBV13	.	.	TRBJ2-2	TGTGCCAGCAGCCCACAAGACGTCACCGGGGAGCTGTTTTTT	CASSPQDVTGELFF
TRBV5-1	.	few	TRBJ1-2	TGCGCCAGCAGCTTGGATGGGAGCTATGGCTACACCTTC	CASSLDGSYGYTF
TRBV3-1/TRBV3-2	.	.	TRBJ2-2	TGTGCCAGCAGCTTAGGCGCAGGGGAGCTGTTTTTT	CASSLGAGELFF
TRBV5-1	.	.	TRBJ1-4	TGCGCCAGCAGCTTGGTAGGGGACGAAAAACTGTTTTTT	CASSLVGDEKLFF
TRBV6-5	TRBD1	.	TRBJ2-3	TGTGCCAGCAGTCCTGGGACAGGGGGCACAGATACGCAGTATTTT	CASSPGTGGTDTQYF
TRBV4-3	.	.	TRBJ2-1	TGCGCCAGCAGCTCCCTCTACAATGAGCAGTTCTTC	CASSSLYNEQFF
TRBV6-2/TRBV6-3	TRBD2	.	TRBJ2-3	TGTGCCAGCAGTTCCGCTACTAGCGGGAGCACAGATACGCAGTATTTT	CASSSATSGSTDTQYF
TRBV25-1	TRBD1	.	TRBJ1-2	TGTGCCAGCAGCAGACAGGGGGTTGGCTACACCTTC	CASSRQGVGYTF
TRBV3-1/TRBV3-2	.	.	TRBJ1-6	TGTGCCAGCAGCCAAGTCATGCAGAATTCACCCCTCCACTTT	CASSQVMQNSPLHF
TRBV20-1	.	.	TRBJ1-6	TGCAGTGCGAGTCCGGGACGGCTAGGACCGGCATCCCTCCACTTT	CSASPGRLGPASLHF
TRBV29-1	.	.	TRBJ1-1	TGCAGCGTTGTCAGGTTGTTTGAGACTGAAGCTTTCTTT	CSVVRLFETEAFF
TRBV10-3	TRBD1	.	TRBJ1-6	TGTGCCATCAGTGAAAGGTGGCCAGGGGGTAATTCACCCCTCCACTTT	CAISERWPGGNSPLHF
TRBV14	.	.	TRBJ2-7	TGTGCCAGCAGCCAAGATCAAGGGTTCGGCGAGCAGTACTTC	CASSQDQGFGEQYF
TRBV10-3	.	once	TRBJ1-1	TGTGCCATCAGTGAGGTAGACAGATTGAACACTGAAGCTTTCTTT	CAISEVDRLNTEAFF
TRBV28	.	.	TRBJ1-5	TGTGCCAGCAGTAAACAGCCCCAGCATTTT	CASSKQPQHF
TRBV19	.	.	TRBJ1-1	TGTGCCAGTATTATGGTTGGGGGCCCTAACACTGAAGCTTTCTTT	CASIMVGGPNTEAFF
TRBV6-5	.	.	TRBJ2-2	TGTGCCAGCAGTCCGTCAGCGATCCGGACCGGGGAGCTGTTTTTT	CASSPSAIRTGELFF
TRBV5-1	.	.	TRBJ2-2	TGCGCCAGCAGCTCTGGAGTGAGCACCGGGGAGCTGTTTTTT	CASSSGVSTGELFF
TRBV3-1/TRBV3-2	.	.	TRBJ1-2	TGTGCCAGCAGCCGGACAGACTATGGCTACACCTTC	CASSRTDYGYTF
TRBV13	.	.	TRBJ2-5	TGTGCCAGCAGTGTCGGACAGAAAGAGACCCAGTACTTC	CASSVGQKETQYF
TRBV7-2	TRBD2	.	TRBJ2-1	TGTGCCAGCAGCGCGGGACTAGACCCTAATGAGCAGTTCTTC	CASSAGLDPNEQFF
TRBV27	.	.	TRBJ2-7	TGTGCCAGCACGCCACTGGGCGGATACTACGAGCAGTACTTC	CASTPLGGYYEQYF
TRBV11-2	TRBD2	.	TRBJ2-3	TGTGCCAGCAGCTTAGATAGGGCCTTCGGGGGGGGAGATACGCAGTATTTT	CASSLDRAFGGGDTQYF
TRBV5-1	.	.	TRBJ2-3	TGCGCCAGCAGCTTGGCTGGGACATATAGCACAGATACGCAGTATTTT	CASSLAGTYSTDTQYF
TRBV6-2/TRBV6-3	TRBD2	.	TRBJ2-1	TGTGCCAGCAGTTACTCGTACTCTAGCGGGAGATATGAGCAGTTCTTC	CASSYSYSSGRYEQFF
TRBV4-3	.	.	TRBJ2-7	TGCGCCAGCAGCCAAGAACGGGGGAACCACGAGCAGTACTTC	CASSQERGNHEQYF
TRBV28	.	.	TRBJ1-2	TGTGCCAGCATGCCAGCCACCAACTATGGCTACACCTTC	CASMPATNYGYTF